The clone carrying this T cell receptor beta chain has a handful of counts. As yet, its antigen is unknown. One junction end disagrees with the germline gene, perhaps due to a read error. CDR3 size: 12 residues. Per the germline V gene, CDR1 is SGHRS and CDR2 is YFSETQ. Through a sample-barcoded 5' primer and a J-beta primer mix, a second PCR was run for roughly 6 to 11 cycles. MiXCR, run by TCRdb on the 5' RACE reads, gives a single entry per CDR3 protein. The sample holds around 1,700,000 distinct CDR3 sequences; over 25% are singletons and the top ten take roughly 8%. The data belong to a study of blood T cells in healthy people across ages. Study at large: There was about one barcoded beta molecule captured by template switching per two T cells.

Broader study findings: Investigators viewed diversity estimates from one million T cells as underestimates, the study reported.

The V and J genes are TRBV5-1 and TRBJ2-3, with D unresolved. The specimen sequenced was blood. The sequence was obtained from a woman aged 30 to 39 in good health. CDR3 loop: CAGSLNLDTQYF. CDR3 nucleotide sequence: TGCGCCGGCAGCTTAAATTTAGATACGCAGTATTTT.